This TCR beta chain was captured by sequencing in a study of blood T cell repertoires in COVID-19. The CDR3 length is 14 residues. Trimming cost V 1 base and J 3 bases; bases outside gene matches: 2. Germline V CDR1 and CDR2: MDHEN, SYDVKM. As originally analysed: From reference gene primer amplification, estimates of nucleated cell counts were derived. Measured with immunoSEQ multiplex PCR; TCRdb has only the in-frame clones, and not every one. V and J calls and clone size are as listed in that table; D and trimming were resolved from the DNA. This sample has 330,000 or so clones, with 70% to 90% found just once. Recruitment covered about two dozen US areas and drew participants whose ages spanned about 18 to 89 years. Participant reports of clinical history set cohort assignment.

Specimen: PBMCs or T cells enriched from blood (not recorded which). This clonotype was sampled from a man aged 35 to 55 in a cohort exposed to, infected with or recovered from COVID-19 (not recorded which). V usage is TRBV28 and J usage is TRBJ1-1; TRBD1 matches at 7 bases. This CDR3 is CASSLSGGYTEAFF. DNA of the CDR3: TGTGCCAGCAGTTTATCAGGGGGATACACTGAAGCTTTCTTT. Based on the CDR3 plus reference TRBV28 and TRBJ1-1, the full variable domain is DVKVTQSSRYLVKRTGEKVFLECVQDMDHENMFWYRQDPGLGLRLIYFSYDVKMKEKGDIPEGYSVSREKKERFSLILESASTNQTSMYLCASSLSGGYTEAFFGQGTRLTVV.